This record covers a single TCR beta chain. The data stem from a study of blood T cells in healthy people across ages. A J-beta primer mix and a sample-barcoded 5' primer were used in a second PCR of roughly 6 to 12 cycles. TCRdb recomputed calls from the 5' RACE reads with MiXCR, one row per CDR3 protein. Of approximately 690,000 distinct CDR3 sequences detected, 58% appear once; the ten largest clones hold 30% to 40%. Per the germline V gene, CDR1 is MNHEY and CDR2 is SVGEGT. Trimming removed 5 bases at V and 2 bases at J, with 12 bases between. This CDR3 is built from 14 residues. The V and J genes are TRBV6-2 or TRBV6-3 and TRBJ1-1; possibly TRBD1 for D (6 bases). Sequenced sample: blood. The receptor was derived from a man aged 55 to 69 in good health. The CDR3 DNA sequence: TGTGCCAGCAGTATACAGGGTTTTAACACTGAAGCTTTCTTT. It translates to CASSIQGFNTEAFF.